This T cell receptor beta chain was documented in a study of neurological immune-mediated disorders. Deletions cut 2 bases from V and 11 bases from J, with 15 bases between. The germline V gene encodes CDR1 MNHEY and CDR2 SVGEGT. The CDR3 loop spans 13 amino acids. There are many counts of this clonotype. The time point was: longitudinal time-point 1 (baseline). TCRdb fed the 5' RACE reads into MiXCR, producing one record per CDR3 protein. The data contain 50,000 to 70,000 distinct CDR3 sequences, about 10% of them singletons. This receptor was taken from a male donor with HTLV-1-associated myelopathy (HAM/TSP). The chain joins TRBV6-2 or TRBV6-3 to TRBJ1-1; D unclear. The specimen was PBMCs. The CDR3 coding sequence is TGTGCCAGCAGTTACGAGACCGCCGCCTATGCTTTCTTT. It yields the protein CASSYETAAYAFF.